The 5 T cell receptor beta chains listed next were all sequenced from one sample in a study of OX40 agonist ivuxolimab in advanced cancers. Data came from immunoSEQ multiplex PCR; TCRdb stores just in-frame clones and leaves some out. The repertoire holds about 46,000 clones, with more than 80% as singletons. The starting material was CD4+ or CD8+ T cells sorted from blood, obtained in a trial of the OX40 agonist ivuxolimab. All receptors derive from an adult with an advanced solid tumor such as melanoma, head and neck, liver or kidney cancer.

This rearrangement joins TRBV30 to TRBJ2-1, with 10 bases aligning to TRBD1. This CDR3 comprises 14 residues. Germline lookup yields CDR1 GTSNPN and CDR2 SVGIG (reference sequence). With 4 bases clipped from V and 7 bases from J, the junction kept 7 bases outside the gene matches. This chain's CDR3 is CAWTGTGVSNEQFF. In DNA, the CDR3 is TGTGCCTGGACCGGGACAGGGGTGTCGAATGAGCAGTTCTTC.

The chain has TRBV9 and TRBJ1-1, with D perhaps TRBD1 (6 bases). The germline V gene has CDR1 SGDLS and CDR2 YYNGEE. This CDR3 region has 14 residues. V dropped 4 bases and J dropped 4 bases, with 14 bases sitting between them. CDR3 amino acids: CASSQEGDLTEAFF. As DNA, the CDR3 is TGTGCCAGCAGCCAGGAGGGGGACCTCACTGAAGCTTTCTTT.

This chain links TRBV27 with TRBJ1-5; no clear D. There are 15 residues in the CDR3. Germline V gene lookup returns CDR1 MNHEY and CDR2 SMNVEV (reference sequence). V was cut by 4 bases and J by 3 bases, with 13 bases left in between. DNA of the CDR3: TGTGCCAGCAGTTCGACCCCGCTATACAATCAGCCCCAGCATTTT. This codes for CASSSTPLYNQPQHF.

This clone was seen once. The chain employs TRBV10-3 and TRBJ2-7, with 7 bases fitting TRBD2. The germline V gene encodes CDR1 ENHRY and CDR2 SYGVKD. There are 17 residues in the CDR3. Trimming removed 3 bases from V and 2 bases from J; junction bases left unmatched: 13. CDR3 loop: CAISDDGTTNRPYEQYF. For the CDR3, the DNA is TGTGCCATCAGTGATGATGGGACTACCAATCGACCCTACGAGCAGTACTTC.

The J gene is TRBJ1-1, the V gene TRBV9; 8 bases align to TRBD1. CDR1 and CDR2 (germline): SGDLS, YYNGEE. V lost 0 bases, J lost 1 base, and 2 bases stayed unmatched. This CDR3 has 15 residues. CDR3 residues: CASSVEGQENTEAFF. The CDR3 DNA sequence: TGTGCCAGCAGCGTAGAGGGACAGGAGAACACTGAAGCTTTCTTT.